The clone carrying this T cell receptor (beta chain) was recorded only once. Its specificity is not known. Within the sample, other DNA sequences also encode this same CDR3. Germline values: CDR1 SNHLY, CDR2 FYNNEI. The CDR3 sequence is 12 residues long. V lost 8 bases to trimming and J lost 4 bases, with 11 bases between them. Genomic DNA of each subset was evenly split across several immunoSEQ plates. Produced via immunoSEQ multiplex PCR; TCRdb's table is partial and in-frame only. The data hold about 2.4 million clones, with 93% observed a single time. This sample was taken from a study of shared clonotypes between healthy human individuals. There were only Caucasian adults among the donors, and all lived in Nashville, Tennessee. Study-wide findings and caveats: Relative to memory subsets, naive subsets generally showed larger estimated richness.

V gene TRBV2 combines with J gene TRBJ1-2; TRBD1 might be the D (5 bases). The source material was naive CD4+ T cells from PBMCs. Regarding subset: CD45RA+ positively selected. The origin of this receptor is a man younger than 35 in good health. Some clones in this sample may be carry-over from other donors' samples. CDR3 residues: CASSRGGYGYTF. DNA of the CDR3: TGTGCCAGCTCACGGGGGGGCTATGGCTACACCTTC.